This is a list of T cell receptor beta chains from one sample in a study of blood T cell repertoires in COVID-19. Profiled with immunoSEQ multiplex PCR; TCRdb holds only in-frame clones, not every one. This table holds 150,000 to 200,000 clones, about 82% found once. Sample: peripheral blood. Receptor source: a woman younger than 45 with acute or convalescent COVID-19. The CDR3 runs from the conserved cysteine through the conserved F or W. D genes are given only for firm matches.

CASRGTGNQPQHF TRBV12-3/TRBV12-4 - TRBJ1-5
CASSFDSGGTLHF TRBV12-3/TRBV12-4 - TRBJ1-6
CASSPSTGALQPQHF TRBV18 - TRBJ1-5
CASSRPDFQETQYF TRBV14 - TRBJ2-5
CASSESQGRVYGYTF TRBV25-1 - TRBJ1-2
CASSLSSTGLGYTF TRBV7-9 - TRBJ1-2
CASSWVGGGAQETQYF TRBV7-6 TRBD2 TRBJ2-5
CASRATGDYGYTF TRBV28 TRBD1 TRBJ1-2
CASSRTSNEQYF TRBV18 TRBD2 TRBJ2-7
CASSQGTRYNSPLHF TRBV7-2 - TRBJ1-6
CASSVAARDTEAFF TRBV9 - TRBJ1-1
CASSTGPGPQETQYF TRBV7-6 - TRBJ2-5
CASSFDRAGYTF TRBV27 TRBD1 TRBJ1-2
CASSLRDSPLHF TRBV28 - TRBJ1-6